This entry concerns a single TCR beta chain. Antigen unknown. Measured with immunoSEQ multiplex PCR; TCRdb has only the in-frame clones, and not every one. The sample consists of roughly 31,000 clones, more than 70% of them appearing once. The source of the sample is a study of CD4 T cells in relation to SARS-CoV-2 and coronaviruses. Study background: PBMCs were cultured with antigen for roughly 9 days before TCR beta sequencing.

Trimming shortened V by 1 base and J by 4 bases, and 16 bases separated the two germline ends. The CDR3 has 16 residues. Looked up from germline, CDR1 is MGHRA and CDR2 is YSYEKL. The unexposed donors gave CD4+ T cells in about 2010-2019, prior to COVID-19. The cells were cultured for roughly 11 days before CD4+ T cells were isolated. Cells permitting, SARS-CoV-2 S/N and four cold-coronavirus spikes were tested on unexposed-donor CD4+ T cells. The V and J genes are TRBV4-1 and TRBJ1-2; no firm D call. Sequencing used CD4+ T cells from PBMCs, cultured in vitro. This receptor was identified in a human donor in good health. The CDR3 nucleotides are TGCGCCAGCAGCCAAGCTGCGGGAGGAAGCATCTATGGCTACACCTTC. It codes for CASSQAAGGSIYGYTF.